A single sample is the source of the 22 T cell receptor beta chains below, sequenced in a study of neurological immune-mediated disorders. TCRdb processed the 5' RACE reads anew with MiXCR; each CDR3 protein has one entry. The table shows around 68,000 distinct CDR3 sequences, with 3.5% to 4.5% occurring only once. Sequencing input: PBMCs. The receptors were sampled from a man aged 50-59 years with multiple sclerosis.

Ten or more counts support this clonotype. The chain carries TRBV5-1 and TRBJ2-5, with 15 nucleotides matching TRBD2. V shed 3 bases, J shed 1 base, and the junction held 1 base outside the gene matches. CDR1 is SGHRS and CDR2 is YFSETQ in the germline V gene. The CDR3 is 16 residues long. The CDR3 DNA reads TGCGCCAGCAGCTGGGGACTAGCGGGGGGCCAAGAGACCCAGTACTTC. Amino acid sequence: CASSWGLAGGQETQYF.

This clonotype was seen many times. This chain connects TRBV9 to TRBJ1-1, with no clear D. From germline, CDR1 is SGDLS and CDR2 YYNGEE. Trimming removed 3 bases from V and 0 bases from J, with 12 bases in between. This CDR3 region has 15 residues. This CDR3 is CASSDRLNMNTEAFF. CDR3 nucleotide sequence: TGTGCCAGCAGCGACCGCTTGAATATGAACACTGAAGCTTTCTTT.

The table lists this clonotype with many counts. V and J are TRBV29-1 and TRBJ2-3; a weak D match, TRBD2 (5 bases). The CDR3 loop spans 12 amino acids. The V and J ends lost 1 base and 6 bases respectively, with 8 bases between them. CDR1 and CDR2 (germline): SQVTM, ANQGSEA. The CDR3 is CSVEAPGDTQYF. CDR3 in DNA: TGCAGCGTTGAAGCCCCGGGGGATACGCAGTATTTT.

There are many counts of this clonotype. The CDR3 bases are TGCGCCAGCAGCCCCCGGGCGGGGGGGCCGAGCACCGGGGAGCTGTTTTTT. Translated: CASSPRAGGPSTGELFF. The chain recombines TRBV5-1 with TRBJ2-2; the match to TRBD2 covers 9 bases. CDR1 is SGHRS and CDR2 is YFSETQ in the germline V gene. V trimming: 4 bases; J trimming: 4 bases; junction bases outside the gene matches: 11. CDR3 length equals 17 residues.

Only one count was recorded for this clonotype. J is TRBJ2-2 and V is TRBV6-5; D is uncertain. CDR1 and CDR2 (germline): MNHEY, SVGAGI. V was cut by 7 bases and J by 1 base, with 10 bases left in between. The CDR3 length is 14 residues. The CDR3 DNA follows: TGTGCCAGCACCCAAGTCAGGAACACCGGGGAGCTGTTTTTT. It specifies CASTQVRNTGELFF.

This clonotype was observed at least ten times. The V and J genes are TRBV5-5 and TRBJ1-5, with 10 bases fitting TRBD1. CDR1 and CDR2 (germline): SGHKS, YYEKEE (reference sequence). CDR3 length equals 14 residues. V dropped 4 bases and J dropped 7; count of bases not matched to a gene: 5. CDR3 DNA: TGTGCCAGCAGCATCGGGACAGGGGTGCAGCCCCAGCATTTT. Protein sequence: CASSIGTGVQPQHF. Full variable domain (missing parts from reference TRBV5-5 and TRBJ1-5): DAGVTQSPTHLIKTRGQQVTLRCSPISGHKSVSWYQQVLGQGPQFIFQYYEKEERGRGNFPDRFSARQFPNYSSELNVNALLLGDSALYLCASSIGTGVQPQHFGDGTRLSIL.

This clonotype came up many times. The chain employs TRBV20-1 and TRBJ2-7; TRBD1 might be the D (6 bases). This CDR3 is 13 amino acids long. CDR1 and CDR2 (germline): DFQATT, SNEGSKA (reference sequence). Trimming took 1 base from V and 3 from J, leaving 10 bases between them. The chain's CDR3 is CSARGTANYEQYF. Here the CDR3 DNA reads TGCAGTGCTAGAGGGACAGCTAACTACGAGCAGTACTTC.

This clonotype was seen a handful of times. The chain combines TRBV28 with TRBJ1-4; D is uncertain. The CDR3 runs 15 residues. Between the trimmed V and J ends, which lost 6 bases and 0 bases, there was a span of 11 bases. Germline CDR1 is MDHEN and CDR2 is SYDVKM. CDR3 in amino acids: CASSTPGTTNEKLFF. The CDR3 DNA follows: TGTGCCAGCAGCACCCCGGGAACAACTAATGAAAAACTGTTTTTT.

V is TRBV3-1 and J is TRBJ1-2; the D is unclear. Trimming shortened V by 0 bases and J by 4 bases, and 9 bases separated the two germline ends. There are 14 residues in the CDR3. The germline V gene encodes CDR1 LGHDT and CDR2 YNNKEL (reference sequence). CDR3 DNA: TGTGCCAGCAGCCAAGATTTTGGAGTCTATGGCTACACCTTC. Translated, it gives CASSQDFGVYGYTF.

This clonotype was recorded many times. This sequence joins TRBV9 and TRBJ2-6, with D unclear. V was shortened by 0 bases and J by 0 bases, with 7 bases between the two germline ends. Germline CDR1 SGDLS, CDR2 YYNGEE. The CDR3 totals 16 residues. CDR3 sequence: CASSVGGNSGANVLTF. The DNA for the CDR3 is TGTGCCAGCAGCGTAGGTGGAAACTCTGGGGCCAACGTCCTGACTTTC.

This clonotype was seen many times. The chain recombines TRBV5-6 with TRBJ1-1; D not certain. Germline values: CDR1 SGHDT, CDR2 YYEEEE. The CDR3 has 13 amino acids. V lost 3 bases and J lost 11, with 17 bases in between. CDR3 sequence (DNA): TGTGCCAGCAGCTACCGGACCGGTGGGAGTGCTTTCTTT. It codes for CASSYRTGGSAFF.

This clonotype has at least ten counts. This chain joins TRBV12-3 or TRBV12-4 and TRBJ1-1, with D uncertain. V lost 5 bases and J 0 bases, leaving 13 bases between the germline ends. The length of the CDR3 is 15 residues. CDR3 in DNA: TGTGCCAGCAGTCGACGGACGGAGATGAACACTGAAGCTTTCTTT. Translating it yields CASSRRTEMNTEAFF.

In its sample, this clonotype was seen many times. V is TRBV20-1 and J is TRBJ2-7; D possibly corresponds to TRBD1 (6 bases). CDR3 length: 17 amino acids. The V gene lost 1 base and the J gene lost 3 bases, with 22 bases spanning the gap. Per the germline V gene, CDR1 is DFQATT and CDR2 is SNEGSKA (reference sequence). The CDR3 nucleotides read TGCAGTGCTAGAGGCGGAAGGGGATCCGGGACAAGCTACGAGCAGTACTTC. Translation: CSARGGRGSGTSYEQYF.

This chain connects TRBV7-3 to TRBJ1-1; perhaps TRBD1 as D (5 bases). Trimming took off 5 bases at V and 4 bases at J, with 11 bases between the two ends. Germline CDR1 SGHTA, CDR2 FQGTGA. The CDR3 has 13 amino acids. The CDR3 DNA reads TGTGCCAGCAGCCAGGCGGGGGGCACTGAAGCTTTCTTT. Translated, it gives CASSQAGGTEAFF. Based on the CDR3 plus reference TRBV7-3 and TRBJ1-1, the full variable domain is GAGVSQTPSNKVTEKGKYVELRCDPISGHTALYWYRQSLGQGPEFLIYFQGTGAADDSGLPNDRFFAVRPEGSVSTLKIQRTERGDSAVYLCASSQAGGTEAFFGQGTRLTVV.

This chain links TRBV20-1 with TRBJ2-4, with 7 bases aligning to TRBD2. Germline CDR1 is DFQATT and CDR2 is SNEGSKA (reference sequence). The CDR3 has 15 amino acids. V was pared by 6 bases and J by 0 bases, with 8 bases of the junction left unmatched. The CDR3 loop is CSATRGGLAKNIQYF. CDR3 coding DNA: TGCAGTGCCACCCGGGGAGGGCTAGCCAAAAACATTCAGTACTTC.

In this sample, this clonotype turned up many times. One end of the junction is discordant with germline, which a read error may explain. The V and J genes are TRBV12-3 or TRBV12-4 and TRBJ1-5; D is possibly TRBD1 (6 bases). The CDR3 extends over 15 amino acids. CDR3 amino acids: CASSNWDITDQPQNF. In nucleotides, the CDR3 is TGTGCCAGCAGCAACTGGGACATAACTGATCAGCCCCAGAATTTT.

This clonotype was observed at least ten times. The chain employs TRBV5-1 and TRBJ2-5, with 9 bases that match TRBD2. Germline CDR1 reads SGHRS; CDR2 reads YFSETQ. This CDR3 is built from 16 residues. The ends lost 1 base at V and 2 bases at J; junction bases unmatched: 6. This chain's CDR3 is CASSLHEAGGQETQYF. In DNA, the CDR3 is TGCGCCAGCAGCTTGCATGAGGCGGGAGGGCAAGAGACCCAGTACTTC.

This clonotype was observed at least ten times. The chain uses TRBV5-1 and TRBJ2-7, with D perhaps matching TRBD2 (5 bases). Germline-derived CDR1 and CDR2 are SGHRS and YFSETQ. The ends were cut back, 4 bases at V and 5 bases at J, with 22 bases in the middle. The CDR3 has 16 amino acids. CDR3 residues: CASSRGQVDRRDEQYF. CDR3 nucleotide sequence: TGCGCCAGCAGCCGAGGGCAGGTTGATCGACGGGACGAGCAGTACTTC.

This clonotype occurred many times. The CDR3 here is CASSRGFASMFGYTF. In DNA, the CDR3 is TGTGCCAGCAGCCGAGGTTTTGCCAGCATGTTTGGCTACACCTTC. The rearrangement links TRBV5-6 to TRBJ1-2; D uncertain. This CDR3 is 15 amino acids long. Deletions cut 4 bases from V and 7 bases from J, with 20 bases between. From germline, CDR1 is SGHDT and CDR2 YYEEEE.

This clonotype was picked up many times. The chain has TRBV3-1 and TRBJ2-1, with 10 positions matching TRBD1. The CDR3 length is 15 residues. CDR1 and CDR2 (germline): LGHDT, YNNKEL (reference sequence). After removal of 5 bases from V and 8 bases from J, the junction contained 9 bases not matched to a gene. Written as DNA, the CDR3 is TGTGCCAGCAGCGTGAGGGACAGGGGAGTTTATGAGCAGTTCTTC. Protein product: CASSVRDRGVYEQFF.

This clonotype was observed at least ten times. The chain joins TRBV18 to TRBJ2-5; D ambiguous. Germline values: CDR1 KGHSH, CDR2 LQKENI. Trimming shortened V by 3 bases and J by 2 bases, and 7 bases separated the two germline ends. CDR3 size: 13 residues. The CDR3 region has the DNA TGTGCCAGCTCACCTCAACAGCAAGAGACCCAGTACTTC. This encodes CASSPQQQETQYF.

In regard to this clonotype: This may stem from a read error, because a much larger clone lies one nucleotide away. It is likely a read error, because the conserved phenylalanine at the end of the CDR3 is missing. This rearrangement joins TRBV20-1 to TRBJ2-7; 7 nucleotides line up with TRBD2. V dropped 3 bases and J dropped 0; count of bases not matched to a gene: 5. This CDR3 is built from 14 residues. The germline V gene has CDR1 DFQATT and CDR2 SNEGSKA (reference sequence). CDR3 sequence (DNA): TGCAGTGCTAGTAAGCGGGATATCTCCTACGAGCAGTACATC. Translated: CSASKRDISYEQYI.